The present T cell receptor beta chain was sequenced within a study of shared clonotypes between healthy human individuals. Study information: Per donor, CD8 memory used one plate, CD8 naive used two, CD4 memory used three and CD4 naive used three.

TCRdb keeps only in-frame clones here, not all; method: immunoSEQ multiplex PCR. The profile shows under 1 million clones, just over 95% of them singletons. As for this clone: What it recognizes is unknown.

Positive CCR7 selection of CD45RO-negative cells yielded the naive CD8 cells, and terminally differentiated effector memory CD45RA+ cells were excluded. All of the donors resided in Nashville, Tennessee, and each was a Caucasian adult. CDR3 length: 15 amino acids. Germline values: CDR1 MGHRA, CDR2 YSYEKL. The germline V and J ends were trimmed by 2 bases and 0 bases, with 8 bases remaining between them. Findings of the study overall: On the whole, naive subsets had larger estimated richness than memory subsets had.

Material: naive CD8+ T cells sorted from blood. This TCR was recovered from a man aged 25 to 40 in good health. The chain recombines TRBV4-1 with TRBJ1-5; D is ambiguous. This CDR3 is CASSQQINSNQPQHF. CDR3 sequence (DNA): TGCGCCAGCAGCCAACAGATTAATAGCAATCAGCCCCAGCATTTT.